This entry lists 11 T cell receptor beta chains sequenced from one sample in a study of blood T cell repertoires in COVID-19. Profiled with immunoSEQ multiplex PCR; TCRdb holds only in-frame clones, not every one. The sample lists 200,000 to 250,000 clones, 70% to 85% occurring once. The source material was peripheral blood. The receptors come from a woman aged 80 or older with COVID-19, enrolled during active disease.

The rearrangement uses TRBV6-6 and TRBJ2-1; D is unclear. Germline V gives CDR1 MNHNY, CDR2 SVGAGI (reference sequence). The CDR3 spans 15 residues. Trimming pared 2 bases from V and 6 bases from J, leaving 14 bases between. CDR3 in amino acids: CASSYGRFPPNEQFF. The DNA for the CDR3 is TGTGCCAGCAGTTACGGGCGATTCCCCCCCAATGAGCAGTTCTTC.

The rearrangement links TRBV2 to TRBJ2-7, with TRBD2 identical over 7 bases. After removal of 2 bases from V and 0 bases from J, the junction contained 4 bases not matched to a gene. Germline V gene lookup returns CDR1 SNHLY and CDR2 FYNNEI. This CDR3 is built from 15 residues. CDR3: CASSEMGGNSYEQYF. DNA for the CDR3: TGTGCCAGCAGTGAAATGGGGGGGAACTCCTACGAGCAGTACTTC.

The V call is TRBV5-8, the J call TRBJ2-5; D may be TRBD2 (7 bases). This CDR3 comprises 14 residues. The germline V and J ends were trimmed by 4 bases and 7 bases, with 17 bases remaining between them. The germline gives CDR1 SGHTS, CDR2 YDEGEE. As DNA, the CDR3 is TGTGCCAGCAGCCCACGGGGGGCCCCAGGGACCCAGTACTTC. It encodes CASSPRGAPGTQYF.

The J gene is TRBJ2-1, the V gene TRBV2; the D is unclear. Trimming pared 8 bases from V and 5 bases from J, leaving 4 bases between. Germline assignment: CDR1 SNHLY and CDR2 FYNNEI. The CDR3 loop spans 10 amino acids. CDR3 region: CASGHNEQFF. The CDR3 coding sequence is TGTGCCAGCGGCCACAATGAGCAGTTCTTC.

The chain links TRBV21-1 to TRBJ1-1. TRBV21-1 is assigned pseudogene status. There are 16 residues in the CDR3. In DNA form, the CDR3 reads TGTGCCAGCAGCAAGGAGGGGGGGCCGGGGAACACTGAAGCTTTCTTT. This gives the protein CASSKEGGPGNTEAFF.

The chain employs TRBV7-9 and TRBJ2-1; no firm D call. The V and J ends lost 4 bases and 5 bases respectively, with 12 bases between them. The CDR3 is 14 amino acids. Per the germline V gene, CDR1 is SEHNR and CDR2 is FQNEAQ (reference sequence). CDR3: CASSSPLRNNEQFF. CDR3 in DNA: TGTGCCAGCAGCTCCCCCTTGCGGAACAATGAGCAGTTCTTC.

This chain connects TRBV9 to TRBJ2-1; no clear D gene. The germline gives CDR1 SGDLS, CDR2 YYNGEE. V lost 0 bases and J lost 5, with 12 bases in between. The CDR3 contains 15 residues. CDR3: CASSVGPLGDNEQFF. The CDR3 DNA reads TGTGCCAGCAGCGTAGGTCCATTAGGAGACAATGAGCAGTTCTTC.

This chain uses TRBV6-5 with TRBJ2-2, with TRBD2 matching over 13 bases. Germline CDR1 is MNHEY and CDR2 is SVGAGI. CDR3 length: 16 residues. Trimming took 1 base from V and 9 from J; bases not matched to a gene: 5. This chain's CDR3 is CASSYLLAGGPRELFF. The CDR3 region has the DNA TGTGCCAGCAGTTACTTACTAGCGGGAGGGCCTAGGGAGCTGTTTTTT.

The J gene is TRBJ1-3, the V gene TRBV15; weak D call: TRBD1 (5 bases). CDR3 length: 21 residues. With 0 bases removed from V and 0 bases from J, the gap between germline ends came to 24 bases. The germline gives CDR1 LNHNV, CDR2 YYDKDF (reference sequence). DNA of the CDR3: TGTGCCACCAGCAGAGATGGGGCCGGGGAGGGGAGGGTCGGCTCTGGAAACACCATATATTTT. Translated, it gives CATSRDGAGEGRVGSGNTIYF.

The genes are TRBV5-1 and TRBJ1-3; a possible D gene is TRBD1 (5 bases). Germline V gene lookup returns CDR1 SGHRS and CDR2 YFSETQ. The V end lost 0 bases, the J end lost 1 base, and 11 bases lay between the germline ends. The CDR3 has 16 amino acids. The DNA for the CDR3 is TGCGCCAGCAGCTTGGGACAGCCTTCATCTGGAAACACCATATATTTT. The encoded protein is CASSLGQPSSGNTIYF.

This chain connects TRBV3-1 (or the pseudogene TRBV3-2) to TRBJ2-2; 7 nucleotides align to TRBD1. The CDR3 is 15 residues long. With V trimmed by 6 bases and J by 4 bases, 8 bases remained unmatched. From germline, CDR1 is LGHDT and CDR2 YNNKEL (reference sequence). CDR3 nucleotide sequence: TGTGCCAGCAGGGTACAGGGGAGCGTCACCGGGGAGCTGTTTTTT. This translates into CASRVQGSVTGELFF.